The present TCR beta chain was sequenced within a study of blood T cell repertoires in COVID-19. Profiled with immunoSEQ multiplex PCR; TCRdb holds only in-frame clones, not every one. The sample carries about 240,000 clones, 75% to 90% recorded once. With 8 bases removed from V and 3 bases from J, the gap between germline ends came to 17 bases. The germline V gene has CDR1 MDHEN and CDR2 SYDVKM. The CDR3 length is 15 residues. J is TRBJ1-5 and V is TRBV28; D is unresolved. Sequencing used peripheral blood. The receptor was derived from a woman of 80 years or more with COVID-19, enrolled during active disease. DNA for the CDR3: TGTGCCAGCTATCCCGCATCTGCTACCAATCAGCCCCAGCATTTT. Translated: CASYPASATNQPQHF.